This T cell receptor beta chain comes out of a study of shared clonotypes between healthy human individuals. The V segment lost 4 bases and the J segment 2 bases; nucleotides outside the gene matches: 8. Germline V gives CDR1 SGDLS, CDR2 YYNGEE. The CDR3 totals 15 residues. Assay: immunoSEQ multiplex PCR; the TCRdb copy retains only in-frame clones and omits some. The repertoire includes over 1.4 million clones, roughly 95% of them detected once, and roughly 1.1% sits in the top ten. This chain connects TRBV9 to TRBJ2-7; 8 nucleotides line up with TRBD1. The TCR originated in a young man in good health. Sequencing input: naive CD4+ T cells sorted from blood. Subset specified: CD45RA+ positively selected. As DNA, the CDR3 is TGTGCCAGCAGCCAACGGACAGGGCGCACCTACGAGCAGTACTTC. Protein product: CASSQRTGRTYEQYF. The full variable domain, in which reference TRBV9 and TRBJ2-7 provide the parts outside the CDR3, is DSGVTQTPKHLITATGQRVTLRCSPRSGDLSVYWYQQSLDQGLQFLIQYYNGEERAKGNILERFSAQQFPDLHSELNLSSLELGDSALYFCASSQRTGRTYEQYFGPGTRLTVT.